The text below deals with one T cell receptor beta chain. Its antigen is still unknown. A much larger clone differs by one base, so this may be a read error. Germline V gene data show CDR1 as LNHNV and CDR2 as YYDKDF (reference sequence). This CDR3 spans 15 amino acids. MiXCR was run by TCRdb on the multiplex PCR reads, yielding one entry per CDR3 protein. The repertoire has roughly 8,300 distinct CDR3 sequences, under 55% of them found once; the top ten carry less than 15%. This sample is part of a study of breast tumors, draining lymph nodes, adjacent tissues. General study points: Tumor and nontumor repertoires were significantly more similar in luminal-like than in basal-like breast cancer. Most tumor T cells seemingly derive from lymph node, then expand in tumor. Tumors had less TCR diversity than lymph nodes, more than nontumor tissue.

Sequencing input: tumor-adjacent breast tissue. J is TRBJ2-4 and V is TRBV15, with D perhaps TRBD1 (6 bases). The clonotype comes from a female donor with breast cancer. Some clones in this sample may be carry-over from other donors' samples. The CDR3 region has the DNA TGTGCCACCAGCAGAGAGGGCAGGGGCGAGAACATTCTGTACTTC. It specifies CATSREGRGENILYF.